Following are 25 T cell receptor beta chains from one sample sequenced in a study of T cells in Graves' hyperthyroidism and ophthalmopathy. Amplified TCR beta CDR3 regions came from RNA transcripts. HTBI primers drove first-round RT-PCR of the TCR CDR3. TCRdb independently ran MiXCR on the multiplex PCR reads; one entry per CDR3 protein. The table has fewer than 400,000 distinct CDR3 sequences, approximately 25% seen once; the top ten hold more than 60%. Material for sequencing was blood. The receptor set was obtained from a man over 45 with Graves' hyperthyroidism.

This clonotype was recorded many times. The chain recombines TRBV7-9 with TRBJ2-7; tentatively, D is TRBD1 or TRBD2 (5 bases each). The germline V gene encodes CDR1 SEHNR and CDR2 FQNEAQ (reference sequence). The CDR3 extends over 15 amino acids. Between the trimmed V and J ends, which lost 1 base and 4 bases, there was a span of 14 bases. CDR3 sequence (DNA): TGTGCCAGCAGCTTAGTAGATGGGGGACCATACGAGCAGTACTTC. Its translation: CASSLVDGGPYEQYF.

The chain has TRBV6-6 and TRBJ2-7; no firm D call. In germline, CDR1 is MNHNY, CDR2 SVGAGI (reference sequence). The CDR3 is made up of 11 amino acids. With 2 bases removed from V and 6 bases from J, the gap between germline ends came to 5 bases. In nucleotides, the CDR3 is TGTGCCAGCAGTTACCAATCCGAGCAGTACTTC. Translating it yields CASSYQSEQYF.

This clonotype was detected many times. DNA of the CDR3: TGTGCCAGTACCACTAGCATCTCCTACAATGAGCAGTTCTTC. It translates to CASTTSISYNEQFF. This chain links TRBV12-3 or TRBV12-4 with TRBJ2-1, with D perhaps TRBD2 (6 bases). The CDR3 is 14 residues long. Trimming took off 9 bases at V and 0 bases at J, with 12 bases between the two ends.

A few counts support this clonotype. The CDR3 coding sequence is TGTGCCAGTAGTATATTCGGGCAGGAGGGAGCTTTCTTT. Translating it yields CASSIFGQEGAFF. This chain joins TRBV19 and TRBJ1-1; D gene uncertain. The CDR3 is 13 residues long. The germline V gene has CDR1 LNHDA and CDR2 SQIVND (reference sequence). V was pared by 2 bases and J by 10 bases, with 14 bases between.

This chain joins TRBV6-5 and TRBJ2-1, with TRBD2 as a possible D gene (6 bases). The CDR3 is 15 amino acids. CDR1 is MNHEY and CDR2 is SVGAGI in the germline V gene. V was clipped by 2 bases and J by 10 bases, with 18 bases between them. The DNA of the CDR3 is TGTGCCAGCAGTTACAGTTCGGCAGGTGGGAGGGAGCAGTTCTTC. It encodes CASSYSSAGGREQFF.

This clonotype has just a few counts. The chain recombines TRBV9 with TRBJ1-6; no definite D call. V was clipped by 4 bases and J by 1 base, with 9 bases between them. This CDR3 has 15 amino acids. Germline V gene lookup returns CDR1 SGDLS and CDR2 YYNGEE. Here the CDR3 DNA reads TGTGCCAGCAGCCCCGGTGGGTCCTATAATTCACCCCTCCACTTT. Its protein product is CASSPGGSYNSPLHF.

The chain combines TRBV12-3 or TRBV12-4 with TRBJ1-1; no reliable D call. V was clipped by 8 bases and J by 4 bases, with 14 bases between them. The length of the CDR3 is 13 residues. The CDR3: CASSKGGGTEAFF. In DNA, the CDR3 is TGTGCCAGCTCTAAGGGAGGAGGCACTGAAGCTTTCTTT.

This clonotype was observed many times. The rearrangement links TRBV5-1 to TRBJ2-1; 9 bases map to TRBD2. The CDR3 runs to 14 residues. Germline CDR1 reads SGHRS; CDR2 reads YFSETQ. V lost 4 bases, J lost 8 bases, and 7 bases stayed unmatched. The CDR3 region has the DNA TGCGCCAGCAGCGAGGGCGGGAGGGCCCATGAGCAGTTCTTC. Its translation is CASSEGGRAHEQFF.

For this clonotype: This may come from a read error, since a much larger clone is one base off. The V call is TRBV2, the J call TRBJ2-1; D ambiguous. The germline V gene encodes CDR1 SNHLY and CDR2 FYNNEI. This CDR3 spans 14 amino acids. CDR3 amino acids: CASSEVNPYNEQLF. The CDR3 DNA is TGTGCCAGCAGTGAAGTGAATCCCTACAATGAGCAGCTCTTC.

The J gene is TRBJ2-7, the V gene TRBV20-1; 8 bases agree with TRBD1. The V gene end was trimmed by 3 bases and the J gene end by 6 bases; junction bases not matched to a gene: 10. This CDR3 comprises 14 residues. In germline, CDR1 is DFQATT, CDR2 SNEGSKA (reference sequence). CDR3 residues: CSASPGQGIGEQYF. As DNA, the CDR3 is TGCAGTGCTAGCCCTGGACAGGGCATTGGCGAGCAGTACTTC.

The chain couples TRBV27 to TRBJ2-4, with 8 bases identical to TRBD2. The CDR3 loop spans 19 amino acids. The ends lost 4 bases at V and 6 bases at J; junction bases unmatched: 20. Germline CDR1 reads MNHEY; CDR2 reads SMNVEV (reference sequence). CDR3 amino acids: CASSSRWIAGSDFGNIQYF. The CDR3 DNA follows: TGTGCCAGCAGTTCACGTTGGATAGCGGGATCGGATTTTGGAAACATTCAGTACTTC.

This clonotype was recorded many times. The chain employs TRBV27 and TRBJ2-7; 9 bases are shared with TRBD1. The J segment lost 3 bases and the V segment lost 2 bases, leaving 2 bases of the junction unmatched. Germline-derived CDR1 and CDR2 are MNHEY and SMNVEV (reference sequence). The CDR3 has 14 residues. CDR3 region: CASSLRDRDYEQYF. In DNA, the CDR3 is TGTGCCAGCAGTTTACGGGACAGGGACTACGAGCAGTACTTC.

This clonotype was counted many times. The V call is TRBV10-1, the J call TRBJ2-1, with no clear D. Germline assignment: CDR1 WNHNN and CDR2 SYGVQD (reference sequence). The CDR3 extends over 14 amino acids. V was clipped by 6 bases and J by 0 bases, with 9 bases between them. The CDR3 DNA reads TGCGCCAGCAGCCCCCTGGGCTCCTACAATGAGCAGTTCTTC. It codes for CASSPLGSYNEQFF.

The chain uses TRBV29-1 and TRBJ1-1; D unresolved. Trimming shortened V by 4 bases and J by 1 base, and 10 bases separated the two germline ends. There are 13 residues in the CDR3. Germline lookup yields CDR1 SQVTM and CDR2 ANQGSEA. Written as DNA, the CDR3 is TGCAGCGTTGTCCGAGGACCGAACACTGAAGCTTTCTTT. It yields the protein CSVVRGPNTEAFF.

This clonotype was seen at least ten times. This chain joins TRBV12-3 or TRBV12-4 and TRBJ1-1, with 7 bases that match TRBD1. CDR3 size: 15 residues. After removal of 7 bases from V and 5 bases from J, the junction contained 13 bases not matched to a gene. The CDR3 DNA reads TGTGCCAGCACCCGGCGGGGGACAGTGACTACTGAAGCTTTCTTT. Protein: CASTRRGTVTTEAFF.

This chain links TRBV18 with TRBJ2-1, with TRBD2 matching over 9 bases. Trimming took 3 bases from V and 7 from J; bases not matched to a gene: 7. CDR3 length: 15 amino acids. Looked up from germline, CDR1 is KGHSH and CDR2 is LQKENI. CDR3 nucleotide sequence: TGTGCCAGCTCACCGCTAGCGGGAATACAAAATGAGCAGTTCTTC. It yields the protein CASSPLAGIQNEQFF.

V and J are TRBV6-2 or TRBV6-3 and TRBJ2-7; 9 bases line up with TRBD1. The CDR3 totals 13 residues. The germline V gene encodes CDR1 MNHEY and CDR2 SVGEGT. Trimming removed 10 bases from V and 2 bases from J; junction bases left unmatched: 6. CDR3 residues: CATWDRVTYEQYF. In DNA form, the CDR3 reads TGTGCCACTTGGGACAGGGTAACCTACGAGCAGTACTTC.

This chain joins TRBV5-1 and TRBJ2-2; D gene unclear. The V gene lost 9 bases and the J gene lost 1 base, with 10 bases spanning the gap. CDR1 is SGHRS, CDR2 YFSETQ, per germline. The CDR3 contains 13 residues. The CDR3: CATALMNTGELFF. The CDR3 bases are TGCGCCACTGCTCTAATGAACACCGGGGAGCTGTTTTTT. Together with reference TRBV5-1 and TRBJ2-2, the CDR3 gives the full variable domain: KAGVTQTPRYLIKTRGQQVTLSCSPISGHRSVSWYQQTPGQGLQFLFEYFSETQRNKGNFPGRFSGRQFSNSRSEMNVSTLELGDSALYLCATALMNTGELFFGEGSRLTVL.

This clonotype was counted between two and nine times. The chain carries TRBV5-1 and TRBJ1-1; D not resolved. Germline V lookup: CDR1 SGHRS, CDR2 YFSETQ. V shed 0 bases and J shed 0 bases, with 6 bases lying between them. This CDR3 comprises 14 residues. In DNA, the CDR3 is TGCGCCAGCAGCTTGGAAGCCATGAACACTGAAGCTTTCTTT. This gives the protein CASSLEAMNTEAFF.

This clonotype was observed many times. DNA of the CDR3: TGTGCCAGCAGTTTTCCTACCCCGGGACAGGGGATACCTTCGGATCAGCCCCAGCATTTT. Translated: CASSFPTPGQGIPSDQPQHF. The chain recombines TRBV28 with TRBJ1-5; 10 bases are a match to TRBD1. The CDR3 extends over 20 amino acids. Germline-derived CDR1 and CDR2 are MDHEN and SYDVKM. Unmatched junction bases numbered 19, after V lost 3 bases and J lost 5 bases.

Ten or more counts support this clonotype. The V and J genes are TRBV7-3 and TRBJ2-3; maybe TRBD1 (6 bases). This CDR3 contains 15 residues. The V and J ends lost 2 bases and 5 bases respectively, with 14 bases between them. Germline CDR1 reads SGHTA; CDR2 reads FQGTGA. The CDR3 DNA follows: TGTGCCAGCAGCTTATACAGGGCCGTAGGAGATACGCAGTATTTT. As protein: CASSLYRAVGDTQYF.

The V gene is TRBV3-1, the J gene TRBJ2-3; D is unclear. The V gene's germline CDR1 is LGHDT and CDR2 YNNKEL (reference sequence). This CDR3 region has 14 residues. The V end lost 0 bases, the J end lost 0 bases, and 4 bases lay between the germline ends. CDR3 nucleotides: TGTGCCAGCAGCCAAGACATTAGCACAGATACGCAGTATTTT. Protein sequence: CASSQDISTDTQYF.

This sequence joins TRBV11-3 and TRBJ2-3; 10 bases are shared with TRBD2. V gave up 5 bases and J gave up 5 bases; unmatched junction bases: 4. Germline CDR1 SGHNT, CDR2 YENEEA. This CDR3 has 14 amino acids. The CDR3 DNA follows: TGTGCCAGCAGCCCCCGACTAGCGGGAGATACGCAGTATTTT. Translation: CASSPRLAGDTQYF.

The J gene is TRBJ1-1, the V gene TRBV25-1, with a weak D call TRBD1 (5 bases). Trimming removed 3 bases at V and 1 base at J, with 9 bases between. CDR3 length: 14 amino acids. Germline values: CDR1 MGHDK, CDR2 SYGVNS. CDR3 bases: TGTGCCAGCAGTGAGCGGCAGGGGAACACTGAAGCTTTCTTT. Translation: CASSERQGNTEAFF.

This clonotype was seen a single time. This chain joins TRBV19 and TRBJ2-3; no firm D call. V gave up 3 bases and J gave up 6 bases, with 10 bases separating them. Per germline, CDR1 LNHDA and CDR2 SQIVND (reference sequence). The CDR3 has 13 amino acids. This CDR3 reads CASSIRRVDTQYF. CDR3 nucleotides: TGTGCCAGTAGTATTCGTCGGGTCGATACGCAGTATTTT.